Listed below are T cell receptor beta chains from one sample, sequenced in a study of T cell repertoires in cytomegalovirus infection. TCRdb recomputed calls from the reads with MiXCR, one row per CDR3 protein. This sample has approximately 89,000 distinct CDR3 sequences, with more than 20% found just once. Their antigens remain unidentified. This material consisted of CD8+ T cells from cultured PBMCs, taken from culture after CMV antigen stimulation. These receptors all stem from a human donor in good health (CMV status not recorded). Some clones in this sample may be carry-over from other donors' samples. Both conserved end residues are trimmed from each CDR3. A D gene is named only where the DNA matches it firmly.

V gene	J gene	CDR3 length	D gene	CDR3 protein
TRBV12-3/TRBV12-4	TRBJ2-4	13	-	ASGGPSGAKNIQY
TRBV20-1	TRBJ2-1	13	-	SARALAGDYNEQF
TRBV7-8	TRBJ2-2	12	-	ASSVVMGTGELF
TRBV7-2	TRBJ2-4	12	-	ASSLGVAKNIQY
TRBV6-6	TRBJ2-7	16	TRBD2	ASSYPRTSGYLSYEQY
TRBV19	TRBJ1-1	9	-	ASTQNTEAF
TRBV4-3	TRBJ2-5	12	-	ASSQSEGQETQY
TRBV20-1	TRBJ2-5	14	-	SARLWDWRDWETQY
TRBV5-1	TRBJ2-3	12	-	ASSGTGSTDTQY
TRBV9	TRBJ1-1	11	-	ASSVGGTAEAF
TRBV7-9	TRBJ1-1	11	TRBD1	ASSGTGGTEAF
TRBV5-6	TRBJ2-1	14	TRBD2	ASSFSTSGNPDEQF
TRBV19	TRBJ2-6	15	-	ASSELAEFSGANVLT
TRBV3-1	TRBJ2-5	13	TRBD2	ASSQRASGGLTQY
TRBV28	TRBJ2-5	14	TRBD1	ASSPIRDREEETQY
TRBV6-1	TRBJ2-3	15	-	ASSEASSESRTDTQY
TRBV28	TRBJ2-3	13	TRBD2	ASSPQGLATDTQY
TRBV7-8	TRBJ2-7	15	TRBD2	ASSLVAGVVGVDEQY
TRBV20-1	TRBJ2-1	18	TRBD2	SARAGLAGGGTSSYNEQF
TRBV19	TRBJ1-2	12	-	ASIASLLGNGYT
TRBV14	TRBJ2-7	13	TRBD2	ASSQLGLAGNEQY
TRBV3-1	TRBJ1-1	16	-	ASSQDLSGAPLSTEAF
TRBV7-6	TRBJ2-7	13	TRBD1	ASSLSGTGNYEQY
TRBV4-1	TRBJ1-4	13	TRBD1	ASSQRTGAGEKLF
TRBV11-2	TRBJ2-7	12	TRBD1	ASSGTGDAYEQY
TRBV19	TRBJ1-1	13	TRBD1	ASSTYGQGATEAF
TRBV5-6	TRBJ1-3	14	-	ASSLSSGMYRDTIY
TRBV7-9	TRBJ2-5	13	TRBD2	ASSLGRGDQETQY
TRBV7-9	TRBJ1-2	13	-	ASSFGTSPGDGYT
TRBV28	TRBJ2-7	11	-	ASRGDISYEQY
TRBV18	TRBJ2-5	15	TRBD2	ASSPPGLAGGPETQY
TRBV27	TRBJ2-1	13	-	ASSHRLGGDNEQF
TRBV19	TRBJ2-1	11	-	ASRKRTEREQF
TRBV12-3/TRBV12-4	TRBJ1-3	11	-	ACRGGSGNTIY
TRBV7-9	TRBJ1-5	13	TRBD1	ASSLGTGGLQPQH
TRBV7-8	TRBJ2-3	16	TRBD2	ASSLARGEAGEWDTQY
TRBV9	TRBJ2-3	14	-	ASSVAETVWTDTQY
TRBV27	TRBJ2-5	13	TRBD2	ASSSTRGAQETQY
TRBV27	TRBJ2-1	10	-	ASSPRDTEQF
TRBV7-2	TRBJ2-3	11	-	ASSLRLRDTQY
TRBV19	TRBJ2-1	14	-	ASSIEAGTYYNEQF
TRBV7-9	TRBJ2-6	15	-	ASSTHDIQGGANVLT
TRBV25-1	TRBJ2-1	10	-	ASASYYNEQF
TRBV7-9	TRBJ2-5	12	TRBD2	ASSLTSGGETQY
TRBV20-1	TRBJ2-3	12	TRBD2	SAGGGLEALAQY
TRBV7-9	TRBJ2-7	13	-	ASSATGPTNYEQY
TRBV9	TRBJ1-1	13	-	ASSDTGQLGTEAF
TRBV12-3/TRBV12-4	TRBJ1-5	9	-	ASSDSRSQH
TRBV12-3/TRBV12-4	TRBJ2-7	12	TRBD2	ASRLAGGRYEQY
TRBV20-1	TRBJ2-3	15	-	SARAPLGATSTDTQY
TRBV11-2	TRBJ2-5	13	TRBD1	ASSPDRGLRGTQY
TRBV20-1	TRBJ1-1	9	-	SACGYTEAF
TRBV4-1	TRBJ1-1	9	-	ASSNGDEAF
TRBV3-1	TRBJ2-1	14	TRBD2	ASSQDSGLGASEQF
TRBV30	TRBJ2-1	12	TRBD2	AWSQTSGGDEQF